This T cell receptor (beta chain) was retrieved from a study of T cells in Graves' hyperthyroidism and ophthalmopathy (dated 2019 in TCRdb). For the wider study: Peripheral blood was collected at initial diagnosis, before any treatment. The paper reports TCR Vbeta CDR3 sequencing of over 120 peripheral blood samples: around 45 ophthalmopathy, under 80 hyperthyroidism and about 17 progressor patients. The approximately 95 discovery patients were divided at random into training and test sets in a 7:3 ratio. Prospective prediction of ophthalmopathy was tested in an independent validation cohort of 18 to 20 hyperthyroidism patients and 17 patients who later progressed to ophthalmopathy. After sampling, hyperthyroidism patients received methimazole starting at 30 mg daily, and ophthalmopathy patients received high-dose intravenous methylprednisolone. In addition, the study compared T-cell repertoires in thyroid tissue and in blood from a handful of Graves' hyperthyroidism patients. A discovery cohort of about 95 patients, roughly 40 with Graves' ophthalmopathy and 57 with stable Graves' hyperthyroidism, was used to find distinguishing TCR V-J signatures. Results the study describes overall, beyond this receptor: A 13 V-J signature model separated ophthalmopathy from stable hyperthyroidism, with about 88% sensitivity and 81% to 82% specificity in cross-validation and 80%/75% in testing. Sample size was not statistically predetermined, and blinding of investigators to group allocation was not performed. In validation, progression to ophthalmopathy was predicted by the model with roughly 69% sensitivity and roughly 76% specificity, a median of about 6.4 months before onset. Most expanded thyroid clonotypes (frequency above 0.001) were also found in blood, which suggests that blood repertoires may mirror thyroid immune responses.

This clonotype was recorded at least ten times. This receptor's antigen is unknown. Base-call qualities are not available, and no considerably larger clone is one nucleotide away. Amplification of TCR beta CDR3 regions was carried out from RNA transcripts. For the first round of RT-PCR on the TCR CDR3, the HTBI primer set was used together with the Qiagen OneStep RT-PCR kit. Libraries were constructed in a second round of multiplex PCR, after which size selection and purification were carried out. Paired-end sequencing of the libraries was performed with 100 bp reads on an Illumina HiSeq2000. The study's own analysis went as follows. SOAPnuke was used to process the raw data, throwing out any read that contained adapters or uncalled bases, had a mean Phred below 15, or lacked an exact constant-primer or identifier match. COPE v1.2.5 was used to merge the high-quality paired reads, and each unique nucleotide sequence was defined as a clonotype. Clonotypes were aligned to IMGT TRBV, TRBD and TRBJ reference segments using MiTCR v1.1. The analysis included only V-J combinations with a frequency above 0.0001, which together covered roughly 99% of the repertoires. The TCS score was defined as F50 (clonal expansion) divided by E x V (chaos), with BLOSUM62-based TCRdist calculated between CDR3 peptides within each V-J. Welch's t-statistics and random forest reduced roughly 500 V-J features to 13, which were used in a naive Bayes classifier (R e1071). The public sequencing data were trimmed at Q25 with fastp and processed into clonotypes with MiXCR by TCRdb, which kept only in-frame beta chains. Each CDR3 protein appears once, grouped with its most common genes and DNA. What appears here as the V and J calls and clone size reflects TCRdb's work, not the paper's. This sample holds hundreds of thousands of distinct CDR3 sequences; around 26% were observed only once. Clones ranked in the top ten supply under 40% of the sample.

From the cysteine through the phenylalanine, the CDR3 covers 11 amino acids. The DNA shown is the 33-base CDR3, in frame from base 1. Via the germline V gene (reference sequence), CDR1 is DFQATT and CDR2 SNEGSKA. From V the trimming removes 6 bases and from J it removes 5 bases, while the gene matches leave 2 bases of the junction unaccounted for. In the ophthalmopathy patients, disease was moderately to severely active, with a Clinical Activity Score of 3 or more, a NOSPECS grade of 4 or more, and a duration of less than 3 months. Patients with uncontrolled infections, other autoimmune diseases, pregnancy or lactation were excluded. Diagnoses were based on clinical symptoms, serum thyroxine and TRAb, thyroid ultrasound and orbital computed tomography. PBMCs were separated from 7.5 to 10 ml of fresh peripheral blood using Ficoll-Paque density gradient centrifugation. Total RNA was extracted with Trizol reagent, and quality was checked on an Agilent 2100 Bioanalyzer.

The V and J segments used are TRBV20-1 and TRBJ2-5; 8 bases in the middle match TRBD2. Material: blood. The clonotype originates from a woman between 40 and 55 years old with Graves' ophthalmopathy. In nucleotides, the sequence is TGCAGTGCCGGCGGGGGGGAGACCCAGTACTTC. It specifies CSAGGGETQYF.